Presented here are 11 T cell receptor delta chains from one specimen sequenced in a study of γδ T cells in repeated Plasmodium falciparum infection. Flow sorting of PBMC yielded separate Vgamma9/Vdelta2+ and Vdelta2-negative gammadelta T cell populations for bulk repertoire analysis. TCRdb reanalyzed the multiplex PCR reads using CATT. The sample carries 70,000 to 95,000 delta-chain clones, over 1.3% recorded once. Sequencing input: gamma-delta T cells from blood. The origin of the receptors is a pool of human donors (malaria-infected and uninfected, not separated).

Note on this clone: This DNA translates differently at residue 7 from the TCRdb protein, which is that of a much larger clone; a read error is likely, and the protein shown is the DNA's own translation. The gene calls are TRDV1 and TRDJ1, with a possible D match to TRDD3 (7 bases). Per germline, CDR1 TSWWSYY and CDR2 QGS. V lost 1 base and J lost 2, with 35 bases in between. CDR3 length equals 23 residues. CDR3 amino acids: CALGEQFLNLYWGTSGGTDKLIF. CDR3 sequence (DNA): TGTGCTCTTGGGGAACAGTTCCTAAACCTGTACTGGGGAACCAGTGGGGGGACCGATAAACTCATCTTT.

Worth noting for this clone: Since a far larger clone is one base different, this is likely a read error. The chain carries TRDV1 and TRDJ1; D not certain. No J gene was available from TCRdb, and it was assigned here by a germline match of the DNA. The CDR3 is 15 amino acids. Germline CDR1 TSWWSYY, CDR2 QGS. V lost 4 bases, J lost 0 bases, and 12 bases lay in between. The CDR3 spells CALGARPTYTDKLIF. The CDR3 DNA is TGTGCTCTTGGGGCCCGCCCCACGTACACCGATAAACTCATCTTT.

There are a few counts of this clone. With a far larger clone one base away, a read error is the likely cause. Other DNA sequences in this sample translate to the same CDR3. The rearrangement links TRDV3 to TRDJ2; D is possibly TRDD2 (6 bases). Because TCRdb records no J gene, it was assigned here through a match of the DNA to germline. CDR3 length: 17 residues. Per the germline V gene, CDR1 is TVYSNPD and CDR2 is GDNSRS (reference sequence). The CDR3 DNA sequence: TGTGCCTTCACCCTTTCCGCTGGTCCTACCTTGACGGCACAACTCTTCTTT. Protein product: CAFTLSAGPTLTAQLFF.

Only a few counts were recorded for this clone. The CDR3 region has the DNA TGTGCTCTTGGGGAACGGTCCGGGCCTACGGCCTGGGGGATAAGGCCGAGCTCCTGGGACACCCGACAGATGTTTTTC. Protein product: CALGERSGPTAWGIRPSSWDTRQMFF. The V gene is TRDV1, the J gene TRDJ3, with TRDD3 identical over 10 bases. No J segment appears in TCRdb, so it was assigned here by matching the sequence to germline. Losses at the gene ends were 1 base for V and 0 bases for J; bases not matched to a gene: 24. CDR1 TSWWSYY and CDR2 QGS come from the germline V gene. This CDR3 has 26 residues.

This clone was picked up a small number of times. TCRdb's listed protein matches a much larger clone and diverges from this DNA's translation at residue 5, likely through a read error; the protein shown comes from the DNA. This chain's CDR3 is CACDAMTREGPHTDKLIF. CDR3 nucleotide sequence: TGTGCCTGTGACGCCATGACTCGCGAAGGTCCTCACACCGATAAACTCATCTTT. The J gene is TRDJ1, the V gene TRDV2; D uncertain. The J gene is absent in TCRdb and was assigned here via DNA matching to germline. The CDR3 consists of 18 residues. Germline V gene sequence: CDR1 GEAIGNYY, CDR2 EKD. The germline V and J ends were trimmed by 3 bases and 0 bases, with 22 bases remaining between them.

A note on this clone: This DNA translates differently at residue 14 from the TCRdb protein, which is that of a much larger clone; a read error is likely, and the protein shown is the DNA's own translation. The J gene was not called, though the V gene is TRDV2; the D call in the table, TRDD3, was not verified against the DNA. The CDR3 extends over 16 amino acids. The germline V gene has CDR1 GEAIGNYY and CDR2 EKD. CDR3 in DNA: TGTGCCTGTGACGTACTGGGGGATTGGGACACCCGACAGACGTTTTTC. It encodes CACDVLGDWDTRQTFF.

This clone has a count of ten or more. The likely explanation is a read error, given a far larger clone one base away. Additional DNA sequences in this sample encode the identical CDR3. The chain carries TRDV1 and TRDJ1; no firm D call. Germline CDR1 and CDR2: TSWWSYY and QGS. CDR3 size: 17 residues. V was shortened by 1 base and J by 13 bases, with 28 bases between the two germline ends. In DNA, the CDR3 is TGTGCTCTTGGGGAACGTACGTTAGGGTTCCCCACCGATAAGCCCATCTTT. This gives the protein CALGERTLGFPTDKPIF.

Worth noting for this clone: TCRdb lists the protein of a much larger clone for this DNA, which differs at residues 3 and 4, so this is likely a read error; the protein given here is translated from the DNA itself. The rearrangement uses TRDV3 and TRDJ4; 11 nucleotides agree with TRDD3. Germline CDR1 is TVYSNPD and CDR2 is GDNSRS (reference sequence). The V gene end was trimmed by 4 bases and the J gene end by 5 bases; junction bases not matched to a gene: 15. The length of the CDR3 is 15 residues. The CDR3 is CACIPGWGILRPLIF. DNA for the CDR3: TGTGCCTGTATTCCAGGCTGGGGGATACTGAGGCCCCTGATCTTT.

This clone was seen only a few times. A far bigger clonotype differs at one base, so this is likely a read error. The same CDR3 arises from other DNA sequences in this sample as well. The chain combines TRDV1 with TRDJ2, with TRDD3 matching over 9 bases. No J gene is reported in TCRdb; it was inferred here by comparing the DNA with germline. Germline loops: CDR1 TSWWSYY, CDR2 QGS. There are 16 residues in the CDR3. Here the CDR3 reads CALGELGGYLTAQLFF. The DNA of the CDR3 is TGTGCTCTTGGGGAACTCGGGGGATACTTGACGGCACAACTCTTCTTT.

This clone turned up a few times. The protein that TCRdb holds for this DNA derives from a much larger clone and differs from the translated DNA at residue 10, which likely indicates a read error; the protein shown here is translated from the DNA. J is TRDJ2 and V is TRDV2; 8 nucleotides match TRDD3. Since TCRdb gives no J gene, matching the DNA to germline was used here to assign it. CDR1 GEAIGNYY and CDR2 EKD come from the germline V gene. The CDR3 has 13 amino acids. The CDR3 sequence: CACDWGMTARLFF. In DNA form, the CDR3 reads TGTGCCTGTGACTGGGGGATGACAGCACGACTCTTCTTT.

Note on this clone: TCRdb assigns this DNA the protein of a much larger clone, which departs from its translation at residue 10; this likely reflects a read error, and the protein shown comes from translating the DNA. The chain uses TRDV1 and TRDJ1; D remains unclear. V was cut by 2 bases and J by 10 bases, with 23 bases left in between. The CDR3 totals 16 residues. The germline CDR1 and CDR2 sequences are TSWWSYY and QGS. The CDR3 nucleotides are TGTGCTCTTGGGGAAGGAGAATCCGCGCGGGTACCCGGACTCATCTTT. It encodes CALGEGESARVPGLIF.